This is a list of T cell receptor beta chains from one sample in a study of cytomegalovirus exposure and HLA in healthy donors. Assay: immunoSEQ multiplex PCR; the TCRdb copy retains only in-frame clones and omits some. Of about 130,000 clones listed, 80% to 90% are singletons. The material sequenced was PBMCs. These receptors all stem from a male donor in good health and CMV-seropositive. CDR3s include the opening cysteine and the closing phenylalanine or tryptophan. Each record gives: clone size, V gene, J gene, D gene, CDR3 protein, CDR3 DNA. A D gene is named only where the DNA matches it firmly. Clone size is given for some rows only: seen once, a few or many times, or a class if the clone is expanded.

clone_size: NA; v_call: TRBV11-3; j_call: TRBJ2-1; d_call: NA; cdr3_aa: CASSPSRNEQFF; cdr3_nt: TGTGCCAGCAGCCCAAGCCGTAATGAGCAGTTCTTC
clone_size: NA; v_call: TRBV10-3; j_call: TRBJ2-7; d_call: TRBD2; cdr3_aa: CAISEWREGLYEQYF; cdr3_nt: TGTGCCATCAGTGAGTGGCGGGAGGGCCTCTACGAGCAGTACTTC
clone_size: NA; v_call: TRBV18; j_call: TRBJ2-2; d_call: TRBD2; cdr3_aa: CASSLSSGMGELFF; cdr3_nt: TGTGCCAGCTCGCTCTCTAGCGGGATGGGGGAGCTGTTTTTT
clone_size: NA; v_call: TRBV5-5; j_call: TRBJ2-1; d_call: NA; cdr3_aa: CASSRRDSTSGEQFF; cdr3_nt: TGTGCCAGCAGCAGGCGGGACTCTACATCCGGTGAGCAGTTCTTC
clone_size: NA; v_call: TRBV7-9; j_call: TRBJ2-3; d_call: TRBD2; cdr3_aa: CASSSSLEREVTDTQYF; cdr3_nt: TGTGCCAGCAGCTCGTCTTTGGAGCGGGAGGTCACAGATACGCAGTATTTT
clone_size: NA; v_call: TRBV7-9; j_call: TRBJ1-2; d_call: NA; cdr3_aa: CASSFPRTENTF; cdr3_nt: TGTGCCAGCAGCTTCCCCCGGACAGAAAACACCTTC
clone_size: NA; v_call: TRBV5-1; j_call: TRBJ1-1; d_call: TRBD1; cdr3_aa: CASSLEGGGGHTEAFF; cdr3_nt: TGCGCCAGCAGCTTGGAAGGGGGCGGAGGCCACACTGAAGCTTTCTTT
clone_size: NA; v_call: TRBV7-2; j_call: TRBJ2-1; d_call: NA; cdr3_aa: CASRVGAGEQFF; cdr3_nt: TGTGCCAGCAGAGTCGGAGCGGGCGAGCAGTTCTTC
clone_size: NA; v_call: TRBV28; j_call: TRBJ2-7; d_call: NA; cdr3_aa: CASTAETYEQYF; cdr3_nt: TGTGCCAGCACGGCGGAAACCTACGAGCAGTACTTC
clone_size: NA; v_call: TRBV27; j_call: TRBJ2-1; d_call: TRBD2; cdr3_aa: CASSWVAELAGGQQFF; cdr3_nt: TGTGCCAGCAGTTGGGTCGCTGAGCTAGCGGGAGGGCAGCAGTTCTTC
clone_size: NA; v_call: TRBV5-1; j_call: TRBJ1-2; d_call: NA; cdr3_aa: CASSDQEGGYGYTF; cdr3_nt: TGCGCCAGCAGCGACCAGGAGGGTGGCTATGGCTACACCTTC
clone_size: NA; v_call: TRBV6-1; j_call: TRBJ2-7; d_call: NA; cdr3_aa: CASSALGRELNEQYF; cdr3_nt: TGTGCCAGCAGTGCCCTGGGTCGGGAACTCAACGAGCAGTACTTC
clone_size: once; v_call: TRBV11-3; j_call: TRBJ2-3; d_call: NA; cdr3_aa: CASSLDSAIYGTDTQYF; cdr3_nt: TGTGCCAGCAGCTTAGATTCAGCGATTTACGGCACAGATACGCAGTATTTT
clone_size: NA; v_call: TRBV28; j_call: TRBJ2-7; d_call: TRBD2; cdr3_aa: CASSSDRLRAGGYEQYF; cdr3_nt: TGTGCCAGCAGTTCCGACAGGCTTCGAGCGGGAGGCTACGAGCAGTACTTC
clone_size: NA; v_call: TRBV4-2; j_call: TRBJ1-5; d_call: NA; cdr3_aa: CADSQGEGPNQPQHF; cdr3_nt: TGTGCCGACAGCCAAGGGGAGGGGCCCAATCAGCCCCAGCATTTT
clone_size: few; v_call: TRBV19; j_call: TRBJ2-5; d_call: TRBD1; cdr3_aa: CASSKGAGREETQYF; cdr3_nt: TGTGCCAGTAGTAAGGGGGCAGGACGGGAAGAGACCCAGTACTTC
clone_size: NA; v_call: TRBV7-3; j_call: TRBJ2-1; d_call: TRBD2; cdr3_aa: CASSFTSGNEQFF; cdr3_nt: TGTGCCAGCAGCTTCACTAGCGGCAATGAGCAGTTCTTC
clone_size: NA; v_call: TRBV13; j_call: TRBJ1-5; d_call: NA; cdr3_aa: CASSLGRDMAPQHF; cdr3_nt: TGTGCCAGCAGCTTAGGCCGGGACATGGCGCCCCAGCATTTT
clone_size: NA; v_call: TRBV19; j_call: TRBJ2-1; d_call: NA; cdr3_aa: CARGEQGYNEQFF; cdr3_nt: TGTGCCAGAGGGGAACAGGGCTACAATGAGCAGTTCTTC
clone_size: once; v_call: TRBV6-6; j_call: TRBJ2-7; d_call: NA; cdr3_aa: CASTQRAGTGIEQYF; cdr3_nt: TGTGCCAGCACCCAGCGGGCGGGGACGGGGATCGAGCAGTACTTC
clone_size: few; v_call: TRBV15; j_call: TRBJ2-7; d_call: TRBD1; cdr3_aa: CATSREPGQPVEQYF; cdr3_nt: TGTGCCACCAGCAGAGAACCGGGACAGCCCGTCGAGCAGTACTTC
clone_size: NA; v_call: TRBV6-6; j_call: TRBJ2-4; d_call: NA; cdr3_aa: CASSYSGGEGKNIQYF; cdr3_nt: TGTGCCAGCAGTTACTCTGGCGGGGAAGGCAAAAACATTCAGTACTTC
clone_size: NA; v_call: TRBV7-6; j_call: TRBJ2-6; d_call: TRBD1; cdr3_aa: CASSPMTGGAGGANVLTF; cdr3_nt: TGTGCCAGCAGCCCAATGACAGGGGGCGCGGGAGGGGCCAACGTCCTGACTTTC
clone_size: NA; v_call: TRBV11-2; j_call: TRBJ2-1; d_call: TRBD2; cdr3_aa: CASSLLGTSVTYNEQFF; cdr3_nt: TGTGCCAGCAGCTTACTGGGGACTAGCGTAACCTACAATGAGCAGTTCTTC
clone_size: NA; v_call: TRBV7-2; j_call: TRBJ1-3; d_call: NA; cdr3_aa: CASSLVRGASGNTIYF; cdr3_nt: TGTGCCAGCAGCTTAGTCAGGGGCGCTTCTGGAAACACCATATATTTT
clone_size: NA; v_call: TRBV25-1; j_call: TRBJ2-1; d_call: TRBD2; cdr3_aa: CASSAPRLAGEQFF; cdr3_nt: TGTGCCAGCAGTGCTCCCCGACTAGCGGGAGAGCAGTTCTTC
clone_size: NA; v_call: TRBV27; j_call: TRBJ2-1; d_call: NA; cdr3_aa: CASRASSYNEQFF; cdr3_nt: TGTGCCAGCAGGGCTAGCTCCTACAATGAGCAGTTCTTC
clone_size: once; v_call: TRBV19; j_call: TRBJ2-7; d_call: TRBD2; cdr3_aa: CASDQGTSGIYEQYF; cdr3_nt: TGTGCCAGTGACCAAGGGACTAGCGGGATCTACGAGCAGTACTTC
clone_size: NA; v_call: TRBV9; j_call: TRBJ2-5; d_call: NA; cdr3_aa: CASSVGGEETQYF; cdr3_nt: TGTGCCAGCAGCGTAGGGGGGGAAGAGACCCAGTACTTC
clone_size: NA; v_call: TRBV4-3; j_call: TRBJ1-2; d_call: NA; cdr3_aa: CASSQALGGRDYGYTF; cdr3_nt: TGCGCCAGCAGCCAAGCACTAGGGGGTCGGGACTATGGCTACACCTTC